The TCR beta chain described here comes from a study of blood T cell repertoires in COVID-19 (dated by TCRdb to about 2020). Background on the whole study: The collaborator samples originated in the United States, Italy and Spain and spanned the acute and convalescent phases of COVID-19. The prospective study material was composed of cDNA or gDNA derived from T cells, B-cell-depleted T cells, or PBMCs. Where HLA class I and class II types were available, the types were taken from metadata supplied by the sample provider, not from assay-based typing. Nearly every sample came with metadata listing a de-identified subject ID, COVID-19 status, age in years and sex. A freely available public database, intended as a resource for researchers studying the immune response to SARS-CoV-2, is where the repertoires were released. Deeply sampled blood TCRbeta repertoires from subjects exposed to, actively infected with, or recovered from COVID-19 were included in the dataset. The samples were drawn from two sources: the first 160 participants of the ongoing ImmuneRACE study, and 1,000 to 1,500 subjects contributed by 6 global collaborators. Overall study results and their limits: How much clinical and demographic metadata was included differed by source and by participant, and the metadata was provided uncurated.

As regards this clone: What antigen it recognizes has not been identified. Base qualities are not provided; no much larger clone lies one nucleotide away.

Per the germline V gene, SGHVS is the CDR1 and FQNEAQ is the CDR2. Its CDR3 holds 14 amino acids, cysteine through phenylalanine. Of the read, only the CDR3 DNA is kept; its 42 bases are in frame from base 1. V and J lose 1 base and 4 bases, and a span of 8 bases separates them. The collaborating institutions used their own protocols to collect whole blood in K2EDTA tubes. For TCRbeta analysis, collaborators shipped samples in one of three forms: frozen whole blood, isolated PBMCs, or DNA extracted from either of those sample types. TCRbeta CDR3 regions were amplified from genomic DNA by means of the immunoSEQ Assay, a bias-controlled multiplex PCR. As for how the authors treated the data: Within the assay, amplification of reference gene primers was used to estimate how many nucleated cells each sample contained. Sequence reads were collapsed and filtered to measure the absolute abundance of every unique TCRbeta CDR3 rearrangement. For each sample, productive Simpson clonality was calculated as the square root of Simpson's diversity index across productive rearrangements. Drawn from immuneACCESS, this table holds only the in-frame rearrangements with V and J called that TCRdb kept. Clones are partly lost; checked studies trace under half to an unresolved V gene and leave the rest unexplained. The V and J calls and clone size come from that table; D and trimming were worked out from the DNA. The sample records fewer than 25,000 clones, roughly 90% of which are singletons. The ten most abundant clones make up approximately 5.9% of the sample.

The chain is made from TRBV7-8 and TRBJ2-1, with no D gene named confidently. The TCR comes from a human donor in a cohort sampled during active COVID-19. Sequenced input: peripheral blood. The CDR3 here reads CASSLGEKYNEQFF. The nucleotide sequence is TGTGCCAGCAGCTTAGGTGAGAAGTACAATGAGCAGTTCTTC.